Each of the 32 T cell receptor beta chains below was sequenced from the same sample in a study of shared clonotypes between healthy human individuals. Sequencing was performed with immunoSEQ multiplex PCR; in TCRdb, only in-frame clones are kept and a portion is missing. The data contain over 2 million clones, 85% to 95% of them seen just once; the ten biggest clones take up 0.3% to 0.4%. Sequencing was performed on naive CD4+ T cells from PBMCs. Subset of the sample: CD45RA+ positively selected. Receptors originate from a young man in good health. Some clones in this sample may be carry-over from other donors' samples.

As concerns this clone: The sample carries other DNA sequences with the same CDR3. The CDR3 region is CASSGTGKGTGELFF. The CDR3, as DNA: TGTGCCAGCAGTGGAACAGGGAAAGGCACCGGGGAGCTGTTTTTT. This chain connects TRBV2 to TRBJ2-2; TRBD1 is a possible D gene (6 bases). Per the germline V gene, CDR1 is SNHLY and CDR2 is FYNNEI. V lost 4 bases to trimming and J lost 4 bases, with 13 bases between them. This CDR3 contains 15 residues. Full variable domain (missing parts from reference TRBV2 and TRBJ2-2): EPEVTQTPSHQVTQMGQEVILRCVPISNHLYFYWYRQILGQKVEFLVSFYNNEISEKSEIFDDQFSVERPDGSNFTLKIRSTKLEDSAMYFCASSGTGKGTGELFFGEGSRLTVL.

The rearrangement uses TRBV2 and TRBJ1-2; unclear D gene. The V end lost 5 bases, the J end lost 2 bases, and 9 bases lay between the germline ends. The CDR3 is 13 amino acids. CDR1 and CDR2 from the germline V gene are SNHLY and FYNNEI. CDR3 region: CASSQTWNYGYTF. DNA for the CDR3: TGTGCCAGCAGTCAGACATGGAACTATGGCTACACCTTC.

V is TRBV19 and J is TRBJ1-2; no definite D call. The CDR3 has 13 residues. CDR1 and CDR2 (germline): LNHDA, SQIVND (reference sequence). Trimming took 3 bases from V and 4 from J, leaving 9 bases between them. CDR3 loop: CASSIDHSYGYTF. The CDR3 bases are TGTGCCAGTAGTATCGACCACTCCTATGGCTACACCTTC.

The CDR3 nucleotides read TGTGCCAGTAGTATAAGAGAAACGAACACTGAAGCTTTCTTT. The encoded protein is CASSIRETNTEAFF. J is TRBJ1-1 and V is TRBV19; no reliable D call. Germline CDR1 reads LNHDA; CDR2 reads SQIVND (reference sequence). The V end was cut by 2 bases, the J end by 1 base, with 8 bases between. The CDR3 runs to 14 residues.

The sample holds a few counts of this clone. V and J are TRBV9 and TRBJ1-1; no reliable D call. The CDR3 is made up of 15 amino acids. The germline V gene has CDR1 SGDLS and CDR2 YYNGEE. V was pared by 3 bases and J by 3 bases, with 15 bases between. The CDR3 loop reads CASSASNPGDTEAFF. CDR3 bases: TGTGCCAGCAGCGCCTCAAACCCCGGGGACACTGAAGCTTTCTTT.

A note on this clone: Sequence at one end of the junction differs from germline and may be a read error. This chain uses TRBV7-2 with TRBJ1-1; D remains ambiguous. Germline CDR1 and CDR2: SGHTA and FQGNSA. CDR3 length equals 11 residues. The DNA for the CDR3 is TGTGCCAGCACCTTAAATATAGAAGCTTTCTTT. It translates to CASTLNIEAFF. The entire variable domain, with the rest obtained from reference TRBV7-2 and TRBJ1-1, is as follows: GAGVSQSPSNKVTEKGKDVELRCDPISGHTALYWYRQSLGQGLEFLIYFQGNSAPDKSGLPSDRFSAERTGGSVSTLTIQRTQQEDSAVYLCASTLNIEAFFGQGTRLTVV.

This sequence joins TRBV28 and TRBJ1-1, with 7 bases identical to TRBD1. This CDR3 region has 14 residues. Trimming at V came to 6 bases and at J to 6 bases, leaving 10 bases not matched to a gene. The germline gives CDR1 MDHEN, CDR2 SYDVKM. The CDR3 loop reads CASSLEQGRAEAFF. CDR3 DNA: TGTGCCAGCAGCCTCGAACAGGGGAGAGCTGAAGCTTTCTTT.

V and J are TRBV5-4 and TRBJ2-2; no definite D call. V was trimmed by 1 base and J by 4 bases, leaving 5 bases between them. CDR3 length: 13 amino acids. Germline V lookup: CDR1 SGHNT, CDR2 YYREEE (reference sequence). This CDR3 reads CASSLKATGELFF. In nucleotides, the CDR3 is TGTGCCAGCAGCTTGAAGGCCACCGGGGAGCTGTTTTTT.

The chain links TRBV18 to TRBJ2-6; tentatively, D is TRBD1 (5 bases). With 3 bases removed from V and 3 bases from J, the gap between germline ends came to 9 bases. The CDR3 totals 15 residues. Per the germline V gene, CDR1 is KGHSH and CDR2 is LQKENI. The CDR3 sequence: CASSPLGDGANVLTF. The CDR3 bases are TGTGCCAGCTCACCTTTAGGGGATGGGGCCAACGTCCTGACTTTC.

This clone was counted a single time. Here the CDR3 reads CSVVSQGNSGNTIYF. CDR3 DNA: TGCAGCGTTGTCTCTCAAGGAAACTCTGGAAACACCATATATTTT. V gene TRBV29-1 combines with J gene TRBJ1-3; no definite D call. CDR3 length: 15 amino acids. Deletions cut 4 bases from V and 0 bases from J, with 13 bases between. Per germline, CDR1 SQVTM and CDR2 ANQGSEA.

The chain employs TRBV28 and TRBJ1-2, with 8 positions matching TRBD1. CDR1 and CDR2 (germline): MDHEN, SYDVKM. This CDR3 spans 14 amino acids. V was clipped by 7 bases and J by 7 bases; unmatched bases: 11. The chain's CDR3 is CASTLRRTGFGYTF. The CDR3 DNA reads TGTGCCAGCACGTTGCGGAGGACAGGGTTTGGCTACACCTTC.

With regard to this clone: Within the sample, other DNA sequences also encode this same CDR3. The V and J genes are TRBV4-2 and TRBJ2-2, with TRBD1 matching over 8 bases. The length of the CDR3 is 15 residues. CDR1 and CDR2 (germline): LGHNA, YNFKEQ. Unmatched junction bases numbered 3, after V lost 4 bases and J lost 2 bases. The DNA of the CDR3 is TGTGCCAGCAGCCGCGGACAGGGCAACACCGGGGAGCTGTTTTTT. The encoded protein is CASSRGQGNTGELFF.

J is TRBJ1-2 and V is TRBV19, with D perhaps TRBD1 (5 bases). Trimming cost V 6 bases and J 8 bases, with 19 bases left between them. The germline V gene has CDR1 LNHDA and CDR2 SQIVND (reference sequence). This CDR3 has 14 amino acids. As DNA, the CDR3 is TGTGCCAGTAGCCGGGACGGCTCGAAACAGGGCTACACCTTC. This codes for CASSRDGSKQGYTF.

This chain uses TRBV28 with TRBJ1-5; tentative D call: TRBD1 (5 bases). Germline CDR1 MDHEN, CDR2 SYDVKM. The CDR3 consists of 16 residues. The germline V and J ends were trimmed by 7 bases and 0 bases, with 16 bases remaining between them. The CDR3: CASKFMAGNSNQPQHF. The CDR3 DNA reads as TGTGCCAGCAAATTTATGGCAGGGAATAGCAATCAGCCCCAGCATTTT. Full variable domain (rest looked up from reference TRBV28 and TRBJ1-5): DVKVTQSSRYLVKRTGEKVFLECVQDMDHENMFWYRQDPGLGLRLIYFSYDVKMKEKGDIPEGYSVSREKKERFSLILESASTNQTSMYLCASKFMAGNSNQPQHFGDGTRLSIL.

About this clone itself: The sample contains more than one DNA sequence encoding this CDR3. The chain links TRBV13 to TRBJ1-3; D gene ambiguous. V was shortened by 6 bases and J by 0 bases, with 9 bases between the two germline ends. This CDR3 comprises 14 residues. The germline gives CDR1 PRHDT, CDR2 FYEKMQ (reference sequence). CDR3 coding DNA: TGTGCCAGCAGTCGTAGGGACTCTGGAAACACCATATATTTT. As protein: CASSRRDSGNTIYF.

This chain joins TRBV9 and TRBJ1-2, with D tentatively TRBD1 (6 bases). Trimming left V 4 bases short and J 8 bases short, with 15 bases between. Germline assignment: CDR1 SGDLS and CDR2 YYNGEE. This CDR3 comprises 13 residues. CDR3 DNA sequence: TGTGCCAGCAGCCCCATACAGGGAACCGGCTACACCTTC. It translates to CASSPIQGTGYTF.

The chain combines TRBV23-1 with TRBJ2-7; D tentatively reads TRBD1 or TRBD2 (6 bases each). TRBV23-1 is an ORF, and what it does is uncertain. V was shortened by 7 bases and J by 2 bases, with 18 bases between the two germline ends. This CDR3 contains 15 residues. CDR3 sequence: CASNGGDTVAYEQYF. CDR3 sequence (DNA): TGCGCCAGCAACGGAGGGGACACGGTCGCCTACGAGCAGTACTTC.

V gene TRBV25-1 combines with J gene TRBJ2-3; TRBD2 matches 11 bases. Germline loops: CDR1 MGHDK, CDR2 SYGVNS. The ends lost 4 bases at V and 2 bases at J; junction bases unmatched: 8. This CDR3 spans 17 amino acids. The CDR3 protein is CASSGYSGRADTDTQYF. The CDR3 coding sequence is TGTGCCAGCAGTGGATATAGCGGGAGGGCGGACACAGATACGCAGTATTTT.

This chain uses TRBV11-2 with TRBJ1-1; 8 bases agree with TRBD1. This CDR3 has 15 amino acids. Germline CDR1 and CDR2: SGHAT and FQNNGV. J was trimmed by 8 bases and V by 3 bases; bases with no gene match: 11. The CDR3 coding sequence is TGTGCCAGCAGCTTGGACGGACAGGGAAAAGTAGAAGCTTTCTTT. Protein sequence: CASSLDGQGKVEAFF.

The gene calls are TRBV11-2 and TRBJ2-2, with 8 bases aligning to TRBD2. The CDR3 runs 15 residues. Trimming cost V 5 bases and J 4 bases; bases outside gene matches: 6. Germline V lookup: CDR1 SGHAT, CDR2 FQNNGV. CDR3 nucleotide sequence: TGTGCCAGCAGCAAAGCGGGGGACGGCACCGGGGAGCTGTTTTTT. Translated, it gives CASSKAGDGTGELFF.

V usage is TRBV5-1 and J usage is TRBJ2-7, with TRBD2 identical over 7 bases. This CDR3 has 17 amino acids. Germline CDR1 reads SGHRS; CDR2 reads YFSETQ. After removal of 2 bases from V and 3 bases from J, the junction contained 14 bases not matched to a gene. CDR3 amino acids: CASSLSGKAGEFYEQYF. The CDR3 DNA reads TGCGCCAGCAGCTTATCCGGGAAGGCGGGAGAGTTCTACGAGCAGTACTTC.

V and J are TRBV13 and TRBJ2-1, with 14 bases fitting TRBD2. With 2 bases clipped from V and 4 bases from J, the junction kept 10 bases outside the gene matches. CDR1 is PRHDT and CDR2 is FYEKMQ in the germline V gene (reference sequence). The CDR3 runs to 19 residues. The CDR3 loop is CASSLRTGTSGSVYNEQFF. In DNA, the CDR3 is TGTGCCAGCAGCTTACGGACCGGGACTAGCGGGAGCGTTTACAATGAGCAGTTCTTC.

Regarding this clone: Additional DNA sequences in this sample encode the identical CDR3. This chain connects TRBV7-2 to TRBJ2-7; TRBD2 is a possible D gene (5 bases). Trimming shortened V by 0 bases and J by 0 bases, and 6 bases separated the two germline ends. The CDR3 covers 14 residues. In germline, CDR1 is SGHTA, CDR2 FQGNSA. The CDR3 sequence: CASSLAGSSYEQYF. The CDR3 DNA sequence: TGTGCCAGCAGCTTAGCAGGGAGCTCCTACGAGCAGTACTTC.

A few counts support this clone. The chain is built from TRBV6-6 and TRBJ1-5; D is ambiguous. Germline V gene sequence: CDR1 MNHNY, CDR2 SVGAGI (reference sequence). V gave up 2 bases and J gave up 5 bases, with 10 bases separating them. The length of the CDR3 is 14 residues. The CDR3 bases are TGTGCCAGCAGTTACCCTCGCGAGGATCAGCCCCAGCATTTT. Translated, it gives CASSYPREDQPQHF.

This chain connects TRBV27 to TRBJ2-3, with D perhaps matching TRBD1 or TRBD2 (5 bases each). The V gene's germline CDR1 is MNHEY and CDR2 SMNVEV (reference sequence). V was clipped by 1 base and J by 2 bases, with 7 bases between them. The CDR3 is 14 amino acids. CDR3 DNA sequence: TGTGCCAGCAGTTTATGGGACGACACAGATACGCAGTATTTT. Its translation: CASSLWDDTDTQYF.

This CDR3 is CASSSTGTPSIYTF. Here the CDR3 DNA reads TGCGCCAGCAGCTCTACCGGGACACCGTCTATCTACACCTTC. The gene calls are TRBV5-1 and TRBJ1-2, with D perhaps matching TRBD1 (6 bases). The CDR3 contains 14 residues. The V gene's germline CDR1 is SGHRS and CDR2 YFSETQ. V dropped 3 bases and J dropped 10 bases, with 19 bases sitting between them.

J is TRBJ2-2 and V is TRBV15; D gene ambiguous. CDR3 length: 12 residues. CDR1 is LNHNV, CDR2 YYDKDF, per germline (reference sequence). The V end lost 9 bases, the J end lost 0 bases, and 5 bases lay between the germline ends. CDR3 region: CATGTNTGELFF. CDR3 nucleotides: TGTGCCACGGGAACGAACACCGGGGAGCTGTTTTTT.

This chain uses TRBV29-1 with TRBJ1-2; 8 bases fit TRBD1. V gave up 2 bases and J gave up 4 bases; unmatched junction bases: 9. CDR3 size: 15 residues. CDR1 and CDR2 from the germline V gene are SQVTM and ANQGSEA. CDR3 in DNA: TGCAGCGTTGAAAGGGCAGGGGGCAGTGTCTATGGCTACACCTTC. Amino acids: CSVERAGGSVYGYTF.

This clone has a handful of counts. The V gene is TRBV30, the J gene TRBJ1-4; the D is unclear. The CDR3 is made up of 15 amino acids. Germline lookup yields CDR1 GTSNPN and CDR2 SVGIG (reference sequence). Trimming removed 0 bases at V and 7 bases at J, with 15 bases between. CDR3 protein: CAWSVEGRGFEKLFF. DNA of the CDR3: TGTGCCTGGAGTGTTGAAGGGCGGGGTTTTGAAAAACTGTTTTTT.

This sequence joins TRBV10-3 and TRBJ1-2; D perhaps matches TRBD1 (5 bases). The CDR3 length is 14 residues. CDR1 and CDR2 (germline): ENHRY, SYGVKD. Trimming took 4 bases from V and 5 from J, leaving 14 bases between them. The CDR3 region has the DNA TGTGCCATCAGTGCGCAGGGAGGGGATTATGGCTACACCTTC. As protein: CAISAQGGDYGYTF.

The CDR3 region has the DNA TGTGCCAGCAGCTTAGGTTCAGGCAATGAAAAACTGTTTTTT. Translating gives CASSLGSGNEKLFF. The chain carries TRBV7-8 and TRBJ1-4; D is ambiguous. The V gene's germline CDR1 is SGHVS and CDR2 FQNEAQ. Trimming took off 1 base at V and 5 bases at J, with 8 bases between the two ends. The CDR3 is made up of 14 amino acids.

This chain joins TRBV2 and TRBJ1-2; D may be TRBD1 (5 bases). The CDR3 is 13 residues long. V shed 4 bases and J shed 4 bases, with 10 bases lying between them. CDR1 and CDR2 from the germline V gene are SNHLY and FYNNEI. DNA of the CDR3: TGTGCCAGCAGTGCGGGAGGGACCTATGGCTACACCTTC. Translation: CASSAGGTYGYTF.